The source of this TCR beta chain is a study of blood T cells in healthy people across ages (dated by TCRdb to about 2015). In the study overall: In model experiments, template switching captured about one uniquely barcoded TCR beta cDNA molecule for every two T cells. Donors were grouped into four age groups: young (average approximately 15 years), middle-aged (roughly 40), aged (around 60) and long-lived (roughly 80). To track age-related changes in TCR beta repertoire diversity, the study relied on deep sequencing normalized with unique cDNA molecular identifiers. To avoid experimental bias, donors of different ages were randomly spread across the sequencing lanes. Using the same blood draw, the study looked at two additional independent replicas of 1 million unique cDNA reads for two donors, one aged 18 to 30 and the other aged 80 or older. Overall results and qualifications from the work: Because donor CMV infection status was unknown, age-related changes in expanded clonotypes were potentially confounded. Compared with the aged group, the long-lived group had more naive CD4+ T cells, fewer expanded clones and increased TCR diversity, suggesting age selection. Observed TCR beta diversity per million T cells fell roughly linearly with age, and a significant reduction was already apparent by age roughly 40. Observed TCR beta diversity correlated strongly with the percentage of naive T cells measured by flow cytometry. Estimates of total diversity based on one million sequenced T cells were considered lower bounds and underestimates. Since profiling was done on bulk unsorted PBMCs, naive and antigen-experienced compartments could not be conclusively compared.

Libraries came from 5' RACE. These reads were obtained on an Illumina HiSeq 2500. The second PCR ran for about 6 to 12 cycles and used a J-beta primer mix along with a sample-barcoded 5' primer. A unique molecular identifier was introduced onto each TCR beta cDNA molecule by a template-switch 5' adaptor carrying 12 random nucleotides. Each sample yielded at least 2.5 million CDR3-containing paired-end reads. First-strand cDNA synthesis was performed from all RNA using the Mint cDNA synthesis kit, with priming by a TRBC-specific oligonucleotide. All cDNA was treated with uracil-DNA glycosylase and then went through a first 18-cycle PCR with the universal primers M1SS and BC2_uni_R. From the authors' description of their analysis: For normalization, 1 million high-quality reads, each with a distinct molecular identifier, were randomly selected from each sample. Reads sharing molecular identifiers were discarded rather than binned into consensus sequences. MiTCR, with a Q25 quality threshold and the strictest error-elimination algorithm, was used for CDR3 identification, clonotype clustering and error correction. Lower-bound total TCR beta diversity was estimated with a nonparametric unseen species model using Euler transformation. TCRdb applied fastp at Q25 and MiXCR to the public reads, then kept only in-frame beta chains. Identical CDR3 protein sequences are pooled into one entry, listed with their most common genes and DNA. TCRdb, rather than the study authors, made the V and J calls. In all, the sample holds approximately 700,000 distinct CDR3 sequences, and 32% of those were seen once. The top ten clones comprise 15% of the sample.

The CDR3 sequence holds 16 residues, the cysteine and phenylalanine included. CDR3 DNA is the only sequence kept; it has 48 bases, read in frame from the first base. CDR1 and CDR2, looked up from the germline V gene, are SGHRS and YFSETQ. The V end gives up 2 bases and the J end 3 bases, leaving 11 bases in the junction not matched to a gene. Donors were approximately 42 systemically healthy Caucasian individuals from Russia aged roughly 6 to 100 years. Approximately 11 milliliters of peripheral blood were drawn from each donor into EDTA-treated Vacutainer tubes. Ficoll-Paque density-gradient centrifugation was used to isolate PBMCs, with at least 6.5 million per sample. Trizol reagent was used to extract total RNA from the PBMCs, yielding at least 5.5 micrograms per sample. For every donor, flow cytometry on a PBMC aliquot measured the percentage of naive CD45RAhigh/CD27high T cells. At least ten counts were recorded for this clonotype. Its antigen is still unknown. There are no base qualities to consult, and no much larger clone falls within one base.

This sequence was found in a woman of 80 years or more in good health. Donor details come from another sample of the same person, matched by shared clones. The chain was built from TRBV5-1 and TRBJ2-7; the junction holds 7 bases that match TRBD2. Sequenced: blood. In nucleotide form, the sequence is TGCGCCAGCAGCTTCGGTCTAGCGGTGGAGATCTACGAGCAGTACTTC. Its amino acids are CASSFGLAVEIYEQYF.